Presented here are 9 T cell receptor beta chains from one specimen sequenced in a study of blood T cell repertoires in COVID-19. Libraries were prepared by immunoSEQ multiplex PCR; TCRdb keeps only in-frame clonotypes and omits some of them. The table has tens of thousands of clones, about 86% seen once. Sequences were obtained from peripheral blood. The source of these receptors is a man in his sixties with acute or convalescent COVID-19.

V is TRBV7-8 and J is TRBJ2-1; 13 bases align to TRBD2. The germline V gene encodes CDR1 SGHVS and CDR2 FQNEAQ. Trimming removed 6 bases from V and 9 bases from J; junction bases left unmatched: 17. The CDR3 contains 18 residues. This CDR3 is CASRNRTSGSGRVSEQFF. CDR3 DNA sequence: TGTGCCAGCAGAAACCGGACTAGCGGGAGCGGTCGGGTGAGTGAGCAGTTCTTC.

The chain joins TRBV7-8 to TRBJ2-1; D is possibly TRBD1 (6 bases). With 5 bases removed from V and 8 bases from J, the gap between germline ends came to 16 bases. The CDR3 has 14 residues. The germline CDR1 and CDR2 sequences are SGHVS and FQNEAQ. The DNA of the CDR3 is TGTGCCAGCAGCCTCCTCCGGGACATCGATGAGCAGTTCTTC. This codes for CASSLLRDIDEQFF.

The chain has TRBV12-3 or TRBV12-4 and TRBJ2-1, with a weak D call TRBD2 (5 bases). This CDR3 comprises 12 residues. Between the trimmed V and J ends, which lost 6 bases and 8 bases, there was a span of 11 bases. The CDR3 nucleotides are TGTGCCAGCAGCGCTACTAGTCATGAGCAGTTCTTC. This encodes CASSATSHEQFF.

The chain employs TRBV5-1 and TRBJ2-6, with no clear D. With 0 bases removed from V and 0 bases from J, the gap between germline ends came to 10 bases. The CDR3 has 17 residues. Germline V gives CDR1 SGHRS, CDR2 YFSETQ. The DNA of the CDR3 is TGCGCCAGCAGCTTGGATAGAGGAAGCTCTGGGGCCAACGTCCTGACTTTC. It specifies CASSLDRGSSGANVLTF.

In its sample, this clone was seen once. This chain connects TRBV30 to TRBJ2-4; 8 positions agree with TRBD1. The V gene's germline CDR1 is GTSNPN and CDR2 SVGIG (reference sequence). V dropped 0 bases and J dropped 8; count of bases not matched to a gene: 6. The CDR3 runs to 14 residues. CDR3 region: CAWSVPGGAHIQYF. The CDR3 DNA sequence: TGTGCCTGGAGTGTACCAGGGGGCGCTCACATTCAGTACTTC.

The chain uses TRBV7-6 and TRBJ2-1; TRBD2 matches at 12 bases. The CDR3 contains 17 residues. The ends lost 5 bases at V and 5 bases at J; junction bases unmatched: 10. Germline assignment: CDR1 SGHVS and CDR2 FNYEAQ. Here the CDR3 reads CASSAYTSGRSNNEQFF. The CDR3 DNA sequence: TGTGCCAGCAGCGCATACACTAGCGGGAGGTCTAACAATGAGCAGTTCTTC.

This clone is a singleton in its sample. The chain couples TRBV5-1 to TRBJ2-7; 10 bases line up with TRBD2. CDR3 size: 15 residues. V shed 3 bases and J 3 bases; nucleotides not matched to a gene: 6. Germline assignment: CDR1 SGHRS and CDR2 YFSETQ. CDR3 amino acids: CASSSNLAGDYEQYF. CDR3 DNA: TGCGCCAGCAGCTCTAATCTAGCGGGAGACTACGAGCAGTACTTC.

The rearrangement uses TRBV3-1 (or the pseudogene TRBV3-2) and TRBJ1-5, with 8 bases identical to TRBD1. Germline CDR1 reads LGHDT; CDR2 reads YNNKEL (reference sequence). V gave up 1 base and J gave up 9 bases; unmatched junction bases: 2. The CDR3 length is 13 residues. CDR3 amino acids: CASSQGDRRPQHF. The CDR3 coding sequence is TGTGCCAGCAGCCAAGGGGACAGGAGGCCCCAGCATTTT.

This clone was observed a handful of times. The chain combines TRBV28 with TRBJ1-1; D is possibly TRBD1 (6 bases). Trimming took off 2 bases at V and 11 bases at J, with 21 bases between the two ends. Germline assignment: CDR1 MDHEN and CDR2 SYDVKM. This CDR3 contains 15 residues. The CDR3 loop reads CASSLGTGIPDWAFF. The CDR3, as DNA: TGTGCCAGCAGTTTAGGTACAGGGATACCTGATTGGGCTTTCTTT.